What follows is one T cell receptor beta chain and its context. Other DNA sequences within the sample encode an identical CDR3. These data originate in a study of control samples from healthy donors and cancer patients. Profiled with immunoSEQ multiplex PCR; TCRdb holds only in-frame clones, not every one. The repertoire includes about 160,000 clones, approximately 94% of them detected once, and about 9.3% sits in the top ten. CDR3 length: 13 residues. Trimming pared 0 bases from V and 2 bases from J, leaving 3 bases between. Germline V CDR1 and CDR2: MNHEY, SVGEGT. The sample was blood. This sequence joins TRBV6-2 or TRBV6-3 and TRBJ2-3; no clear D. This TCR came from a woman aged 40 to 49 in good health. CDR3 nucleotide sequence: TGTGCCAGCAGTTACTCCAACACAGATACGCAGTATTTT. Translated: CASSYSNTDTQYF.